This T cell receptor (beta chain) is from a study of T-cell reconstitution after alpha-beta-depleted transplantation in children. Study outcomes and limitations: There were reportedly several hundred expanded graft clones from which alpha-beta T cells came about two months after transplant. Where some patients showed high TCRbeta diversity at day 60, it came from recipient T cells and thymic progenitors that had survived.

Unique molecular identifiers were incorporated when the TCRbeta library was constructed. From the PCR reads, TCRdb called clonotypes with MiXCR, one entry per CDR3 protein. The sample consists of some 550,000 distinct CDR3 sequences, more than 20% of them appearing once. The table lists this clonotype with many counts. Its matching antigen is unknown. The CDR3 loop spans 14 amino acids. Germline loops: CDR1 SGHDT, CDR2 YYEEEE. The germline V and J ends were trimmed by 1 base and 2 bases, with 10 bases remaining between them. The sample in question was PBMCs, mostly from graft donor cells, obtained 360 days after TCRalphabeta/CD19-depleted stem cell transplant. J is TRBJ2-7 and V is TRBV5-6; weak D call: TRBD1 (5 bases). The TCR comes from a boy under two years old who had a stem cell transplant for acute myeloid leukemia, so the T cells may come from the graft donor. The CDR3, as DNA: TGTGCCAGCAGCTTGTTAAGGGGTACCTACGAGCAGTACTTC. Translating gives CASSLLRGTYEQYF.